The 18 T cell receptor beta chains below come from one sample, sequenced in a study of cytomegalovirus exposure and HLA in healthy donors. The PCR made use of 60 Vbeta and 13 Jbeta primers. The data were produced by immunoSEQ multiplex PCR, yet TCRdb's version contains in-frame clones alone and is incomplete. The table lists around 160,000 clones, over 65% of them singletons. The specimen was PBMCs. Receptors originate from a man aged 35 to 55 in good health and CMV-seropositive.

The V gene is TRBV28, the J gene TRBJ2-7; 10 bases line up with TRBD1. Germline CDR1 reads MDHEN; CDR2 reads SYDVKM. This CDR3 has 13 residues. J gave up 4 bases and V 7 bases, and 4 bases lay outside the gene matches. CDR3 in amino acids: CASTPGQGYEQYF. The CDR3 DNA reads TGTGCCAGCACACCGGGACAGGGGTACGAGCAGTACTTC.

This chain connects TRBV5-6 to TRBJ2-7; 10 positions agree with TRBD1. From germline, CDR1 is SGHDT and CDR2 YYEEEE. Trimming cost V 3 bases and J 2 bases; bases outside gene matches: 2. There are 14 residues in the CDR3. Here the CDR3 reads CASSSGTGAYEQYF. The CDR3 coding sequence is TGTGCCAGCAGCTCCGGGACAGGGGCCTACGAGCAGTACTTC.

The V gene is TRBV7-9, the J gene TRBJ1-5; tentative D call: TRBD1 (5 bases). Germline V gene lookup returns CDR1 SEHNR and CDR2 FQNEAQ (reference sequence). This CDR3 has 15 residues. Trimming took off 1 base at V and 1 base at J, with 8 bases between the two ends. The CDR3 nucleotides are TGTGCCAGCAGCTTAGTGGGGGGGAGCAATCAGCCCCAGCATTTT. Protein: CASSLVGGSNQPQHF. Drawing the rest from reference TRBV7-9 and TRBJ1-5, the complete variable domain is DTGVSQNPRHKITKRGQNVTFRCDPISEHNRLYWYRQTLGQGPEFLTYFQNEAQLEKSRLLSDRFSAERPKGSFSTLEIQRTEQGDSAMYLCASSLVGGSNQPQHFGDGTRLSIL.

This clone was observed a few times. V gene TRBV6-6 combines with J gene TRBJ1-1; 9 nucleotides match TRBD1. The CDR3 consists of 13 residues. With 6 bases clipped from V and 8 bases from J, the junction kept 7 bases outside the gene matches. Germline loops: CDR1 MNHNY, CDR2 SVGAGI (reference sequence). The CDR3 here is CASRPGQGTEAFF. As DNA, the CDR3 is TGTGCCAGCAGACCAGGACAGGGGACCGAAGCTTTCTTT.

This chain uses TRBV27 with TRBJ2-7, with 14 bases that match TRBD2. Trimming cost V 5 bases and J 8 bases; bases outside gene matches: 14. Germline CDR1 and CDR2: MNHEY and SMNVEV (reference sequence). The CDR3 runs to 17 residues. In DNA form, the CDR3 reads TGTGCCAGCAGTGGGGGACTAGCGGGAGCCACCCGTACCCAGCAGTACTTC. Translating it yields CASSGGLAGATRTQQYF.

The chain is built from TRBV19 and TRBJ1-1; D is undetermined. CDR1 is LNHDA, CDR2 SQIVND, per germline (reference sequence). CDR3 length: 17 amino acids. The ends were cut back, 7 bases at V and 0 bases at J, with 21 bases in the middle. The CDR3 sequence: CASTPDSPWRLNTEAFF. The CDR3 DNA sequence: TGTGCCAGTACTCCGGATAGCCCTTGGAGGTTGAACACTGAAGCTTTCTTT.

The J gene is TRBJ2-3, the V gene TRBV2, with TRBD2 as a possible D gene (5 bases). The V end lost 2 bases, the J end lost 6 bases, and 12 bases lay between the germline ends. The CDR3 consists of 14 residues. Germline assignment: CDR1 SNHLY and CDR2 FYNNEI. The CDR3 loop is CASSESSGWDTQYF. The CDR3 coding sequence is TGTGCCAGCAGTGAAAGTTCGGGGTGGGATACGCAGTATTTT.

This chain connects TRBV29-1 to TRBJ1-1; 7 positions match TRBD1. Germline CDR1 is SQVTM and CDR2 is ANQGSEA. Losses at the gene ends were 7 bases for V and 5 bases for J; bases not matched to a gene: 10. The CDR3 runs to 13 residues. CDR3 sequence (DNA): TGCAGCGCCGCGCAGGGACAGATAACTGAAGCTTTCTTT. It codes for CSAAQGQITEAFF.

As DNA, the CDR3 is TGCGCCAGCAGGCTGGAGACAGGGATAGGCTACACCTTC. Its protein product is CASRLETGIGYTF. This chain links TRBV5-1 with TRBJ1-2; 7 bases align to TRBD1. The CDR3 is 13 amino acids. Germline-derived CDR1 and CDR2 are SGHRS and YFSETQ. Trimming cost V 5 bases and J 8 bases; bases outside gene matches: 9.

In nucleotides, the CDR3 is TGCAGTGCTGAGGACAACTACGAGCAGTACTTC. Its translation is CSAEDNYEQYF. The V and J genes are TRBV20-1 and TRBJ2-7; a weak D match, TRBD1 (5 bases). This CDR3 is built from 11 residues. Trimming left V 5 bases short and J 3 bases short, with 8 bases between. From germline, CDR1 is DFQATT and CDR2 SNEGSKA (reference sequence).

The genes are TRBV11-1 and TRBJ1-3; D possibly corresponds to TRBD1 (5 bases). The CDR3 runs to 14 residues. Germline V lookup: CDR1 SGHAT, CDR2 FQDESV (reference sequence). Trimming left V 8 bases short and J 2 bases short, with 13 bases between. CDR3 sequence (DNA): TGTGCCAGCGGATCAGGGATTACTGGAAACACCATATATTTT. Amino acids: CASGSGITGNTIYF.

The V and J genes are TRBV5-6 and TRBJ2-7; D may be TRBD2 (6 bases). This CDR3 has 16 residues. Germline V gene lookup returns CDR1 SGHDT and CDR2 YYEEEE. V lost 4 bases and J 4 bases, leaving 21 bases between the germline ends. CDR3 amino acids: CASSLPPGLKQYEQYF. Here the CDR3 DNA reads TGTGCCAGCAGCCTACCCCCGGGACTCAAACAATACGAGCAGTACTTC.

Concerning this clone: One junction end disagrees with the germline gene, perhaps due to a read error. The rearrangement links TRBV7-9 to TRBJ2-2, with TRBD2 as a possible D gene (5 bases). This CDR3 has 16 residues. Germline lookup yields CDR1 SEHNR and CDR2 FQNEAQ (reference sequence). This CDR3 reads CSSTSPGRPMSGELFF. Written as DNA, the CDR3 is TGTTCCAGCACCTCCCCGGGGAGACCTATGAGCGGGGAGCTGTTTTTT.

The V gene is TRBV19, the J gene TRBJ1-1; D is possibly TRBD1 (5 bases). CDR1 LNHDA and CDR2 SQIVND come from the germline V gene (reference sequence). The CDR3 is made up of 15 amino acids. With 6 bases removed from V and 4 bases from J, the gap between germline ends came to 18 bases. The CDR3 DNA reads TGTGCCAGTAGCCCCTCGGGAGGGGCCAGCACTGAAGCTTTCTTT. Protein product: CASSPSGGASTEAFF.

Here the CDR3 reads CASSQAYKETGELFF. DNA of the CDR3: TGTGCCAGCAGCCAAGCCTACAAGGAGACCGGGGAGCTGTTTTTT. This chain uses TRBV4-2 with TRBJ2-2, with D hard to call. CDR1 LGHNA and CDR2 YNFKEQ come from the germline V gene. The CDR3 is 15 amino acids. With 1 base removed from V and 5 bases from J, the gap between germline ends came to 11 bases.

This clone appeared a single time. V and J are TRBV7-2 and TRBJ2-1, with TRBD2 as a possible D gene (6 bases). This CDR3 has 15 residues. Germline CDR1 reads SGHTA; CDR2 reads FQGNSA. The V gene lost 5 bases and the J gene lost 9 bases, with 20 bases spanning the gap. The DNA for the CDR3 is TGTGCCAGCAGCCCCGGCGGGACTGCCGCGGGTGAGCAGTTCTTC. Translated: CASSPGGTAAGEQFF.

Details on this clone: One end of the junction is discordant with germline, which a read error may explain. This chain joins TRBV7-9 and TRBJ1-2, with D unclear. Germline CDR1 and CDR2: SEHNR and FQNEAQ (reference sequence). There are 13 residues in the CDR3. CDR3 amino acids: CASSLLDSGQQDF. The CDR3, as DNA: TGTGCCAGCAGCTTATTAGATTCCGGTCAGCAGGACTTC. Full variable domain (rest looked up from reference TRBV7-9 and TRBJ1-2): DTGVSQNPRHKITKRGQNVTFRCDPISEHNRLYWYRQTLGQGPEFLTYFQNEAQLEKSRLLSDRFSAERPKGSFSTLEIQRTEQGDSAMYLCASSLLDSGQQDFGSGTRLTVV.

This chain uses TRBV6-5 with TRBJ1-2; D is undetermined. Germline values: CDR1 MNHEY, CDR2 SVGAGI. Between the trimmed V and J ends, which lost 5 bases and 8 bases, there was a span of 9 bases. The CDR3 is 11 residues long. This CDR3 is CASSVVTGYTF. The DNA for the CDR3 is TGTGCCAGCAGTGTAGTGACAGGCTACACCTTC.